This TCR beta chain comes out of a study of shared clonotypes between healthy human individuals. Findings and caveats of the study: A generally larger estimated richness was seen in naive subsets than in memory subsets.

With 5 bases removed from V and 1 base from J, the gap between germline ends came to 8 bases. In germline, CDR1 is LGHNA, CDR2 YSLEER. There are 13 residues in the CDR3. Naive CD8 cells comprised CD45RO-negative, CCR7-positively selected cells, excluding terminally differentiated effector memory CD45RA+ cells. About this clone: Its antigen is unidentified.

The run depth of the assay was deep. Authors' methods: ImmunoSEQ gave junction-only sequences without quality scores, so filtering differed. Clones were read by immunoSEQ multiplex PCR, and TCRdb kept only the in-frame ones, dropping some. V, J and clone size were drawn from that table, and D and trimming were deduced from the DNA. The sample contains about 1,900,000 clones, approximately 95% of which appear only once. The chain joins TRBV4-3 to TRBJ1-1; D unresolved. This receptor was obtained from a man aged 18 to 35 in good health. The sample consisted of naive CD8+ T cells sorted from blood. The CDR3 DNA sequence: TGCGCCAGCAGCGCTGTTGAGAACACTGAAGCTTTCTTT. It codes for CASSAVENTEAFF.